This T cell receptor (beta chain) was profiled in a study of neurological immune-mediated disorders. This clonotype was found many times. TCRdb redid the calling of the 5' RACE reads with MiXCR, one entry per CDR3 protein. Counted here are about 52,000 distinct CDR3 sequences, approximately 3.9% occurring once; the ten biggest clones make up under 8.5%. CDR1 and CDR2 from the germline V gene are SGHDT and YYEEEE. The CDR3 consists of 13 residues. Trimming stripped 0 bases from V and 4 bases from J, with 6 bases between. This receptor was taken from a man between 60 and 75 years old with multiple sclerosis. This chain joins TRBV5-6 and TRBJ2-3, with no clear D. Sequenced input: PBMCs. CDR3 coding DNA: TGTGCCAGCAGCTTGGTAGTCTCAGATACGCAGTATTTT. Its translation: CASSLVVSDTQYF.